This TCR beta chain appears in the sequencing data of a study of regulatory T cells in long-lasting Graves disease (dated by TCRdb to about 2021). Study-level background: Persistent Graves' disease meant more than 5 years of antithyroid drug treatment with TSH receptor autoantibodies that stayed positive. Persistent Graves' disease patients were compared with newly diagnosed Graves' disease patients by peripheral blood TCR sequencing and RNA sequencing. The study was registered as a clinical trial and conducted in China. A total of 35 or so samples were covered by TCR sequencing, comprising approximately 13 persistent and roughly 20 newly diagnosed Graves' disease patients. In the clinical cohort, patients with persistent Graves' disease had used antithyroid drugs for an average of approximately eleven years.

A distance of 12 bases separates the germline ends of V and J, which lose 4 bases and 0 bases respectively. The CDR1 and CDR2 encoded by the germline V gene are ENHRY and SYGVKD. The CDR3, from cysteine to phenylalanine, totals 15 residues. Only the CDR3 part of the read is kept: 45 bases, read in frame from the first base. The full study reports these points: As a limitation, the authors acknowledged that the small sample size may reduce accuracy. Persistent disease showed preferential use of TRBV28, TRBJ1-2 and TRBJ2-5, whereas newly diagnosed disease favored TRBV20-1 and TRBJ2-1. Compared with newly diagnosed patients, patients with persistent Graves' disease had lower TCR Shannon entropy and fewer highly expanded clones, which suggests clonal expansion. Sequencing and analysis were restricted to the TCR beta chain. Peripheral blood alone was examined, since thyroid tissue, which constituted the primary lesion, could not be accessed. Persistent patients shared more public clonotypes among themselves (under 3,000) than newly diagnosed patients did (about 970).

Preparation of the library involved multiplex PCR. The sequencing machine was an Illumina HiSeq 4000. iRepertoire HTBI primers and Arm-PCR amplification of CDR3 regions were used to construct TCR beta libraries. Gel purification was performed on PCR products prior to sequencing. The study's processing was this. Gene usage analysis of CDR3 amino acid clonotypes relied on the approximately 68 TRBV and 13 to 15 TRBJ segments identified across samples. COPE and FqMerger were used to merge filtered high-quality paired reads into contigs. Contigs were aligned with BLAST to IMGT TRBV, TRBD and TRBJ reference genes, and CDR3 was defined per IMGT. Clonotypes above 0.1% frequency were classified as highly expanded clones. Shannon entropy was used to measure repertoire diversity, and the Gini coefficient was used to measure V-J evenness. A clonotype was considered public if more than one individual shared it. The raw public data were reprocessed by TCRdb itself: fastp quality trimming at Q25, MiXCR clonotype calling, in-frame beta chains only. Each CDR3 protein appears once, grouped with its most common genes and DNA. These V and J calls derive from TCRdb rather than the authors' analysis. For this sample the table gives 300,000 to 500,000 distinct CDR3 sequences, of which less than 25% were detected only once. The ten largest clones represent roughly 20% of the sample.

In the paper's terms, the time point label means: persistent/refractory GD, antithyroid drugs over 5 years with positive TRAb. For both TCR sequencing and RNA sequencing, RNA was extracted from PBMCs using TRIzol. The diagnosis of Graves' disease was made according to American Thyroid Association guidelines. Patients for the study were recruited at an endocrinology department in Xi'an, China. Each patient gave approximately 10 milliliters of peripheral blood, collected in an EDTA anticoagulant tube. PBMCs were isolated by Ficoll Paque Plus density gradient separation without further T cell sorting. An Agilent 2100 Bioanalyzer and agarose gel were used to check RNA quality, while a NanoDrop 2000 measured RNA concentration. On this clonotype: Its antigen is unknown. No quality values exist for individual bases; no much larger clone is one base distant.

The TCR comes from a female donor with Graves disease. Recombination joined TRBV10-3 with TRBJ1-2, with TRBD1 tentatively as D gene (6 bases match). Sample: peripheral blood mononuclear cells (PBMCs), taken when the disease was refractory, from a patient treated with antithyroid drugs. The CDR3 amino acid sequence is: CAISAWTVANYGYTF. The DNA reads TGTGCCATCAGTGCCTGGACAGTCGCTAACTATGGCTACACCTTC.